This TCR beta chain was recorded in a study of blood T cell repertoires in COVID-19 (dated by TCRdb to between 2020 and 2021). At the level of the whole study: Collaborator samples came from the United States, Italy and Spain and covered acute and convalescent phases of COVID-19. The material from the prospective study consisted of cDNA or gDNA derived from T cells, B-cell-depleted T cells, or PBMCs. Deeply sampled blood TCRbeta repertoires from subjects exposed to, actively infected with, or recovered from COVID-19 were included in the dataset. The repertoires were released in a freely available public database intended as a resource for research on the immune response to SARS-CoV-2. Samples were obtained from the ongoing ImmuneRACE study (first 160 participants) and from over a thousand subjects provided by 6 global collaborators. Sample metadata almost always included a de-identified subject ID, COVID-19 status, age in years and sex. HLA class I and class II types, where available, came from metadata supplied by the sample provider rather than from assay-based typing.

Collaborating institutions collected whole blood in K2EDTA tubes following their own protocols. For TCRbeta analysis, collaborators shipped samples as frozen whole blood, isolated PBMCs, or DNA extracted from either of those sample types. Reading the germline V gene (reference sequence) gives CDR1 WNHNN and CDR2 SYGVQD. The CDR3 sequence holds 17 residues, the cysteine and phenylalanine included. CDR3 DNA only is kept here, 51 bases in frame from base 1. Relative to germline, V is 4 bases shorter and J is 2 bases shorter, with 18 bases between their ends. As to this clone: Its antigen is not yet known. No base-level quality is on record; no much larger clone is a single base apart.

TCRbeta CDR3 regions were amplified from genomic DNA by means of the immunoSEQ Assay, a bias-controlled multiplex PCR. The published analysis was carried out like this. Within the assay, amplification of reference gene primers was used to estimate how many nucleated cells each sample contained. To quantify the absolute abundance of each unique TCRbeta CDR3 rearrangement, sequence reads were collapsed and filtered. For each sample, productive Simpson clonality was calculated as the square root of Simpson's diversity index across productive rearrangements. TCRdb obtained this table from immuneACCESS and retained in-frame rearrangements with V and J assigned. These tables miss some clones; where compared with another copy, unresolved V genes account for less than half of the shortfall, and the remainder is unexplained. The DNA gave D and trimming, while V, J and clone size come from that table. Counted in this sample were fewer than 95,000 clones; about nine tenths of them appeared once. More than 14% of the sample is taken by the ten largest.

What the authors observed across the whole study: The quantity of clinical and demographic metadata differed by source and by participant and was supplied without curation.

Material: peripheral blood. The receptor was isolated from a male donor with acute or convalescent COVID-19. The sequence links TRBV10-1 to TRBJ2-1, with a tentative D gene TRBD1 over 6 matching bases. The CDR3 in this case is CASSGGPGHSPYNEQFF. The nucleotide sequence reads TGCGCCAGCAGTGGGGGTCCGGGACACAGCCCCTACAATGAGCAGTTCTTC.